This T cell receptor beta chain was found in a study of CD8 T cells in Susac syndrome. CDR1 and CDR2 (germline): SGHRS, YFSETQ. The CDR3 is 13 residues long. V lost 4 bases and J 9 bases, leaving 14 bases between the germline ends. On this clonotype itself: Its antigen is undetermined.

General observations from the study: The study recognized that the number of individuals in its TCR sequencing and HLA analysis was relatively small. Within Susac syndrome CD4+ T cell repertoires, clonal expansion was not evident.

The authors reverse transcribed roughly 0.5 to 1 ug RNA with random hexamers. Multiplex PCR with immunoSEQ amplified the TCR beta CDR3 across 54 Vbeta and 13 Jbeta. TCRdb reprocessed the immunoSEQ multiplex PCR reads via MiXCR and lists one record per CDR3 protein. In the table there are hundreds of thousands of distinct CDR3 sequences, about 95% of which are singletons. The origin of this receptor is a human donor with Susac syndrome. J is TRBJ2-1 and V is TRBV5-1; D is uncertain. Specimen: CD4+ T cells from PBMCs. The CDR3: CASSPSISSEQFF. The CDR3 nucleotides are TGCGCCAGCAGCCCTTCGATTAGCAGTGAGCAGTTCTTC.